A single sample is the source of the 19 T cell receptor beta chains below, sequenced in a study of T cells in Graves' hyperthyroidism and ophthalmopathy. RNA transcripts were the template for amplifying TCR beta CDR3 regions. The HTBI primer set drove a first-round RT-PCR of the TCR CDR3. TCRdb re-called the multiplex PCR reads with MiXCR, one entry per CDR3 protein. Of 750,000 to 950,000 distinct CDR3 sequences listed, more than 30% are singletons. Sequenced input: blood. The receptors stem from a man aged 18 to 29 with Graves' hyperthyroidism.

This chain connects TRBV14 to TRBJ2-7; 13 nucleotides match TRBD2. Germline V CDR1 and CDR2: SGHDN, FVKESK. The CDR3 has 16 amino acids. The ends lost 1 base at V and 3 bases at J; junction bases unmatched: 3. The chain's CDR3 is CASSQGLAGGHYEQYF. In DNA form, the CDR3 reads TGTGCCAGCAGCCAAGGACTAGCGGGGGGTCACTACGAGCAGTACTTC.

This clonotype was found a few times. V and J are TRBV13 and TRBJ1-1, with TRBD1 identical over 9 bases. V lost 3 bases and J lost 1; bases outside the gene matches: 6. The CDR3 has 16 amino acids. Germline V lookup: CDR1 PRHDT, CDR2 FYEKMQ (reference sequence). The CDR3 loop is CASSLGDRGANTEAFF. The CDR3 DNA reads TGTGCCAGCAGCTTGGGAGACAGGGGGGCGAACACTGAAGCTTTCTTT. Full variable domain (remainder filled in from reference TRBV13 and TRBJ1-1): AAGVIQSPRHLIKEKRETATLKCYPIPRHDTVYWYQQGPGQDPQFLISFYEKMQSDKGSIPDRFSAQQFSDYHSELNMSSLELGDSALYFCASSLGDRGANTEAFFGQGTRLTVV.

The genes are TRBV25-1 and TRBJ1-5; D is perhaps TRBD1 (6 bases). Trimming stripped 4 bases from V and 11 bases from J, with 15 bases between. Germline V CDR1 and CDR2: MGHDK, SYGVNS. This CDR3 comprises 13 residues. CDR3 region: CASSVGGRETQHF. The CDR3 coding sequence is TGTGCCAGCAGTGTCGGGGGCCGGGAGACCCAGCATTTT.

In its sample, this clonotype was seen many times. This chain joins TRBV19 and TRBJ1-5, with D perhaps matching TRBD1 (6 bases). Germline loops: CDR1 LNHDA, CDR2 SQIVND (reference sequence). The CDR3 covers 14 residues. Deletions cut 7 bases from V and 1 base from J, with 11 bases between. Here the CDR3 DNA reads TGTGCCAGTACCGCCACAGGGAGCAATCAGCCCCAGCATTTT. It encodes CASTATGSNQPQHF.

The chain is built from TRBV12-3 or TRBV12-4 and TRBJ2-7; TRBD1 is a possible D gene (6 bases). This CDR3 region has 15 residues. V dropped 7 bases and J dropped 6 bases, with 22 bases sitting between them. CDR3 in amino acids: CASTPSDRIRPEQYF. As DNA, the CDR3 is TGTGCCAGCACCCCTTCGGACAGAATCCGACCCGAGCAGTACTTC.

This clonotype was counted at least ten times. CDR3 sequence reads: CASSANQENTEAFF. In nucleotides, the CDR3 is TGTGCCAGCAGTGCCAATCAGGAGAACACTGAAGCTTTCTTT. The chain carries TRBV2 and TRBJ1-1, with no clear D. With 4 bases removed from V and 1 base from J, the gap between germline ends came to 10 bases. The CDR3 spans 14 residues. CDR1 and CDR2 (germline): SNHLY, FYNNEI.

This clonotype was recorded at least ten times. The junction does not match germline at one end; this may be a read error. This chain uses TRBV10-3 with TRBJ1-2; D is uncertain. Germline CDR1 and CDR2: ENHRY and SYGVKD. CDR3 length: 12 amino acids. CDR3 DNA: TGTGCCAGCAGTGAGCTTAACTATGGCTACACCTTC. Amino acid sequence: CASSELNYGYTF.

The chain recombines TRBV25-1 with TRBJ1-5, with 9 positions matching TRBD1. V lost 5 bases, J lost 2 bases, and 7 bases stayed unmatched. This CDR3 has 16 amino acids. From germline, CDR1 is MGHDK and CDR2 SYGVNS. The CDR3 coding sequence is TGTGCCAGCAGTTTAGTGGGACAGGGCCGCAATCAGCCCCAGCATTTT. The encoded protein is CASSLVGQGRNQPQHF.

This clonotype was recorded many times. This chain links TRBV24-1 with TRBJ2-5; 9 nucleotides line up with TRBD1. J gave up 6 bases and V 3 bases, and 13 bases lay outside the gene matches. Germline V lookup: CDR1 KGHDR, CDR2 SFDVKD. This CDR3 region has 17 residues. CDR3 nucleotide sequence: TGTGCCACCAGTGATGTGCCGGGGACAGGGAGGACGAAGACCCAGTACTTC. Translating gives CATSDVPGTGRTKTQYF.

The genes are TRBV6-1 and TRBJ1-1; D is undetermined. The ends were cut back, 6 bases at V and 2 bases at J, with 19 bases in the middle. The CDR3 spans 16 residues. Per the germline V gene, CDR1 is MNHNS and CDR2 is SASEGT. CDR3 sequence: CASRPPVLAGNTEAFF. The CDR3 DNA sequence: TGTGCCAGCAGACCGCCAGTGCTCGCTGGTAACACTGAAGCTTTCTTT.

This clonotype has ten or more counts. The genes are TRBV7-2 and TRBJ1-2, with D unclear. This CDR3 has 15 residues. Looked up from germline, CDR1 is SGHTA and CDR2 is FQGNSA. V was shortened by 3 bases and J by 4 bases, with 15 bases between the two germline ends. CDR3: CASSLGMGVGYGYTF. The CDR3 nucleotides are TGTGCCAGCAGCTTGGGCATGGGTGTCGGCTATGGCTACACCTTC.

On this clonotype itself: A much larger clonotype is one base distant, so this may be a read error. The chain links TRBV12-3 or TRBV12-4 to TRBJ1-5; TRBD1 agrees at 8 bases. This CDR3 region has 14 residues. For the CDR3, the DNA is TGTGTCAGCAGTATCTCCGGGACAGGTCAGCCCCAGCATTTT. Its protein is CVSSISGTGQPQHF.

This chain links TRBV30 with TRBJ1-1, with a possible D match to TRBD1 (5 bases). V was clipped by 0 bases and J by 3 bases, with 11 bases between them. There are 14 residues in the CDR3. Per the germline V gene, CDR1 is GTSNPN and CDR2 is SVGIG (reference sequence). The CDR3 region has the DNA TGTGCCTGGAGTGTACGGGGCATGCACACTGAAGCTTTCTTT. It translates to CAWSVRGMHTEAFF.

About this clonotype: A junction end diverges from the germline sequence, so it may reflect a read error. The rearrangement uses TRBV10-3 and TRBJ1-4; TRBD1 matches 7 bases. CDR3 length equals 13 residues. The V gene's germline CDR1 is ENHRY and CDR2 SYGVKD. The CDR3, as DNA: TGTGCCATCGTTGACAGGGAGGGGGAAAAACTGTCTTTT. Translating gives CAIVDREGEKLSF.

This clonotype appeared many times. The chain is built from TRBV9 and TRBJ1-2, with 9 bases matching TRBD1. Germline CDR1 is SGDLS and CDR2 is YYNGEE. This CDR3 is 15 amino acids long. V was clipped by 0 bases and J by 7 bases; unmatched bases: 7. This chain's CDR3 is CASSVGGTGGFGYTF. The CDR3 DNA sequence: TGTGCCAGCAGCGTAGGAGGAACAGGGGGCTTTGGCTACACCTTC. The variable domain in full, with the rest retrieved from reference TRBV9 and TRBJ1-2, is DSGVTQTPKHLITATGQRVTLRCSPRSGDLSVYWYQQSLDQGLQFLIQYYNGEERAKGNILERFSAQQFPDLHSELNLSSLELGDSALYFCASSVGGTGGFGYTFGSGTRLTVV.

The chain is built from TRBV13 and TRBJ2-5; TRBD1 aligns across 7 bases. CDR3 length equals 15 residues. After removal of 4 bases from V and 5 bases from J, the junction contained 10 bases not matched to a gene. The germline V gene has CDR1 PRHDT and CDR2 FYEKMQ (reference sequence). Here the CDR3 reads CASSSPDRPGETQYF. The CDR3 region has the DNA TGTGCCAGCAGCTCTCCGGACAGGCCGGGGGAGACCCAGTACTTC.

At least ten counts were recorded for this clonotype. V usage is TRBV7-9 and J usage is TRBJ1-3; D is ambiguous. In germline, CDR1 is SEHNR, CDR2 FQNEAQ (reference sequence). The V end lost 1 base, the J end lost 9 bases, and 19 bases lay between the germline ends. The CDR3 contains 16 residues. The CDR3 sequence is CASSLVSGQFIGTIYF. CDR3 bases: TGTGCCAGCAGCTTAGTGAGCGGGCAGTTCATTGGCACCATATATTTT. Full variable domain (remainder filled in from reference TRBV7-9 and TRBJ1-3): DTGVSQNPRHKITKRGQNVTFRCDPISEHNRLYWYRQTLGQGPEFLTYFQNEAQLEKSRLLSDRFSAERPKGSFSTLEIQRTEQGDSAMYLCASSLVSGQFIGTIYFGEGSWLTVV.

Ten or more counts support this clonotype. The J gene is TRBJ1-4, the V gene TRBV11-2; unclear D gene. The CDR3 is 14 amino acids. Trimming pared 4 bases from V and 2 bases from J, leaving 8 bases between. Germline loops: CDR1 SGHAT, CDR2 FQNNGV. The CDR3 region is CASSSPQTNEKLFF. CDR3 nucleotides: TGTGCCAGCAGCTCTCCCCAGACTAATGAAAAACTGTTTTTT.

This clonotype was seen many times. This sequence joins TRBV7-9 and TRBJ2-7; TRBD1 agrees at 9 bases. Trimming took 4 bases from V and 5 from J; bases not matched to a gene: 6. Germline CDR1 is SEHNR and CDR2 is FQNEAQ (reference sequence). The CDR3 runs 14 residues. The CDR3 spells CASSYGDRVHEQYF. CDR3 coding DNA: TGTGCCAGCAGCTACGGGGACAGGGTCCACGAGCAGTACTTC.